A single sample is the source of the 16 T cell receptor beta chains below, sequenced in a study of immune heterogeneity within non-small cell lung tumors. Amplifying TCR beta CDR3 involved multiplex PCR carried out with 32 V and 13 J primers. MiXCR, run by TCRdb on the multiplex PCR reads, gives a single entry per CDR3 protein. The sample lists roughly 3,000 distinct CDR3 sequences; 25% to 30% were seen once. Samples each supplied around 630 ng of bulk tumor genomic DNA as template. Widely spaced biopsies, several per primary tumor, were obtained at surgery. Curative surgery was performed on patients who had untreated, newly diagnosed non-small cell lung cancer. Sequenced material: lung tumor tissue. Every receptor here comes from a female donor with non-small cell lung cancer.

This clonotype was picked up a small number of times. This chain uses TRBV12-3 or TRBV12-4 with TRBJ1-5, with TRBD1 identical over 7 bases. The CDR3 spans 14 residues. With 4 bases clipped from V and 7 bases from J, the junction kept 7 bases outside the gene matches. In DNA, the CDR3 is TGTGCCAGCAGTTCTGACAGGGTGGGACAGCCCCAGCATTTT. Protein sequence: CASSSDRVGQPQHF.

The sample holds a few counts of this clonotype. This rearrangement joins TRBV20-1 to TRBJ1-2; a possible D gene is TRBD1 (5 bases). This CDR3 has 14 residues. In germline, CDR1 is DFQATT, CDR2 SNEGSKA (reference sequence). CDR3 protein: CILSNPGRNYGYTF. The DNA of the CDR3 is TGCATCCTGTCGAATCCGGGACGGAACTATGGCTACACCTTC.

The rearrangement links TRBV7-9 to TRBJ2-7; 7 positions agree with TRBD1. CDR1 is SEHNR, CDR2 FQNEAQ, per germline (reference sequence). V trimming: 5 bases; J trimming: 3 bases; junction bases outside the gene matches: 13. This CDR3 is built from 16 residues. The CDR3 protein is CASSRTGRDSHYEQYF. The CDR3, as DNA: TGTGCCAGCAGCCGCACCGGTCGGGACAGCCACTACGAGCAGTACTTC. The full variable domain, completed using reference TRBV7-9 and TRBJ2-7, is DTGVSQNPRHKITKRGQNVTFRCDPISEHNRLYWYRQTLGQGPEFLTYFQNEAQLEKSRLLSDRFSAERPKGSFSTLEIQRTEQGDSAMYLCASSRTGRDSHYEQYFGPGTRLTVT.

This clonotype was observed a handful of times. The chain joins TRBV19 to TRBJ2-5; D is perhaps TRBD1 or TRBD2 (5 bases each). The germline CDR1 and CDR2 sequences are LNHDA and SQIVND (reference sequence). This CDR3 comprises 15 residues. The V and J ends lost 1 base and 2 bases respectively, with 11 bases between them. CDR3 region: CASSIARDGQETQYF. For the CDR3, the DNA is TGTGCCAGTAGTATAGCCCGGGACGGGCAAGAGACCCAGTACTTC.

A few counts support this clonotype. One end of the junction does not line up with germline, which may come from a read error. The chain is built from TRBV6-1 and TRBJ2-1; a weak D match, TRBD2 (6 bases). The CDR3 has 12 residues. Looked up from germline, CDR1 is MNHNS and CDR2 is SASEGT. As DNA, the CDR3 is TGTGCCAGCAGCAGTAGCGGCAATGAGCATTTCTTC. This codes for CASSSSGNEHFF.

This clonotype came up a few times. The rearrangement links TRBV3-1 to TRBJ1-3; D is uncertain. The CDR3 has 15 residues. V dropped 2 bases and J dropped 0 bases, with 8 bases sitting between them. From germline, CDR1 is LGHDT and CDR2 YNNKEL (reference sequence). The CDR3 loop reads CASSQIGPSGNTIYF. DNA of the CDR3: TGTGCCAGCAGCCAAATCGGTCCCTCTGGAAACACCATATATTTT.

This sequence joins TRBV20-1 and TRBJ1-2, with 7 bases identical to TRBD1. The V gene end was trimmed by 1 base and the J gene end by 4 bases; junction bases not matched to a gene: 6. CDR1 DFQATT and CDR2 SNEGSKA come from the germline V gene (reference sequence). The CDR3 spans 14 residues. In DNA, the CDR3 is TGCAGTGCTAGAGCCCCCCAGGGGGTCTATGGCTACACCTTC. Its translation: CSARAPQGVYGYTF.

This rearrangement joins TRBV5-1 to TRBJ2-7; D gene uncertain. Germline V gene lookup returns CDR1 SGHRS and CDR2 YFSETQ. V lost 4 bases and J 3 bases, leaving 5 bases between the germline ends. The CDR3 covers 11 residues. The CDR3 region has the DNA TGCGCCAGCAGCCTTAACTACGAGCAGTACTTC. Translating gives CASSLNYEQYF.

The chain combines TRBV12-3 or TRBV12-4 with TRBJ2-5, with TRBD2 matching 8 bases. The V and J ends lost 1 base and 5 bases, in that order; junction bases with no gene match: 6. This CDR3 region has 15 residues. The CDR3 DNA follows: TGTGCCAGCAGTTTAGGGGCGGGAGGTACCGAGACCCAGTACTTC. It yields the protein CASSLGAGGTETQYF.

On this clonotype itself: The junction does not match germline at one end; this may be a read error. V and J are TRBV3-1 and TRBJ1-6; D not certain. From germline, CDR1 is LGHDT and CDR2 YNNKEL (reference sequence). This CDR3 contains 15 residues. The CDR3 protein is CASGQGQINNSPLHF. As DNA, the CDR3 is TGTGCCAGCGGCCAAGGTCAGATAAATAATTCACCCCTCCACTTT.

J is TRBJ2-3 and V is TRBV7-9; D might be TRBD1 (7 bases). The DNA end is a closer match to TRBJ2-5, so the J assignment may be wrong. The CDR3 loop spans 14 amino acids. The germline CDR1 and CDR2 sequences are SEHNR and FQNEAQ (reference sequence). The CDR3 protein is CASSEPTGRETQYF. For the CDR3, the DNA is TGTGCCAGCAGCGAGCCGACAGGGAGGGAGACCCAGTACTTC.

By sample fraction, this clonotype is medium-sized. The rearrangement joins TRBV27 to TRBJ1-2, with D possibly matching TRBD1 (6 bases). V was shortened by 4 bases and J by 0 bases, with 15 bases between the two germline ends. This CDR3 is 16 amino acids long. The germline CDR1 and CDR2 sequences are MNHEY and SMNVEV (reference sequence). DNA of the CDR3: TGTGCCAGCAGTTCCACCGGGACACTAGCTAACTATGGCTACACCTTC. It translates to CASSSTGTLANYGYTF.

J is TRBJ1-5 and V is TRBV7-6, with a tentative D call TRBD1 (5 bases). The CDR3 length is 17 residues. Trimming took off 0 bases at V and 0 bases at J, with 12 bases between the two ends. The germline V gene encodes CDR1 SGHVS and CDR2 FNYEAQ. CDR3 sequence: CASSLASSGFSNQPQHF. CDR3 in DNA: TGTGCCAGCAGCTTAGCTTCTTCAGGGTTTAGCAATCAGCCCCAGCATTTT.

The CDR3 spells CASTHARTAAEAFF. The CDR3 DNA reads as TGTGCCAGCACCCATGCACGGACGGCCGCTGAAGCTTTCTTT. The chain uses TRBV28 and TRBJ1-1, with D unresolved. Germline V lookup: CDR1 MDHEN, CDR2 SYDVKM. Trimming removed 7 bases from V and 6 bases from J, with 18 bases in between. CDR3 length: 14 residues.

A note on this clonotype: A much larger clonotype is one base distant, so this may be a read error. The chain uses TRBV6-5 and TRBJ2-1, with 12 nucleotides matching TRBD1. The V gene's germline CDR1 is MNHEY and CDR2 SVGAGI. The CDR3 totals 16 residues. The CDR3 protein is CASSIAGTGGYNEKFF. The CDR3 DNA reads as TGCGCCAGCAGCATTGCCGGGACAGGGGGCTACAATGAGAAGTTCTTC.

This clonotype turned up a few times. This chain joins TRBV5-1 and TRBJ1-3; possible D gene TRBD1, 6 bases. The germline V gene encodes CDR1 SGHRS and CDR2 YFSETQ. CDR3 size: 16 residues. The V end lost 2 bases, the J end lost 2 bases, and 14 bases lay between the germline ends. CDR3 DNA: TGCGCCAGCAGCTTTTCCCCCGGGACACCTGGAAACACCATATATTTT. Translation: CASSFSPGTPGNTIYF.